These T cell receptor beta chains were read from a single sample in a study of metastatic and nonmetastatic thyroid tumors. TCRdb called clones again from the PCR reads with MiXCR. The data contain 35,000 to 45,000 clones, around 30% of them singletons. Material for sequencing was blood. These receptors originate from a male donor with papillary thyroid cancer or a benign thyroid nodule (not recorded which). Some clones in this sample may be carry-over from other donors' samples. CDR3s include the opening cysteine and the closing phenylalanine or tryptophan. D genes are given only for firm matches. Only some rows state a clone size, as once, few, many or a class for expanded clones.

TGTGCCAGCCGAACAGGGAGCAACACTGAAGCTTTCTTT | CASRTGSNTEAFF | . | TRBJ1-1 | TRBV28 | .
TGCGCCAGTGCCGGGACAGGGACCTACGAGCAGTACTTC | CASAGTGTYEQYF | . | TRBJ2-7 | TRBV5-1 | TRBD1
TGTGCCAGCAGCCGAACAGGGAACGAGCAGTACTTC | CASSRTGNEQYF | few | TRBJ2-7 | TRBV27 | .
TGTGCCAGCAGTCCTTACTCCGGACTCTATCAGGACTATGGCTACACCTTC | CASSPYSGLYQDYGYTF | few | TRBJ1-2 | TRBV6-1 | .
TGTGCCAGCAGTGCGGGGTCTACGGATCAGCCCCAGCATTTT | CASSAGSTDQPQHF | . | TRBJ1-5 | TRBV28 | .
TGTGCCAGCAGTTTATACACTACAGGGTATGGGTCACCCCTCCACTTT | CASSLYTTGYGSPLHF | medium-sized | TRBJ1-6 | TRBV28 | .
TGTGCCAGCAGTTCCTTTCTAGCGGCCACCTACGAGCAGTACTTC | CASSSFLAATYEQYF | . | TRBJ2-7 | TRBV6-1 | TRBD2
TGTGCCAGCAGCTTACGGTCCCCGACAACGGCCGGGGAGCTGTTTTTT | CASSLRSPTTAGELFF | medium-sized | TRBJ2-2 | TRBV7-2 | .
TGTGCCAGCAGCGACCCCTGGACAGGGTCTCGTGAGACCCAGTACTTC | CASSDPWTGSRETQYF | . | TRBJ2-5 | TRBV5-5 | TRBD1
TGTGCCAGCAGCCAAGCGACAGGGGGCAATCAGCCCCAGCATTTT | CASSQATGGNQPQHF | . | TRBJ1-5 | TRBV3-1 | TRBD1
TGTGCCAGCATCGGACAGCGGGAGGCCGAAGCTTTCTTT | CASIGQREAEAFF | many | TRBJ1-1 | TRBV7-2 | .
TGTGCCAGCAGCCAAGACGAGGGAGGTGGGTACGAGCAGTACTTC | CASSQDEGGGYEQYF | . | TRBJ2-7 | TRBV3-1 | .
TGTGCCAGCAGCTTAGTTGACGAGCGCCCTTACAATGAGCAGTTCTTC | CASSLVDERPYNEQFF | few | TRBJ2-1 | TRBV7-8 | .
TGCGCCAGCAGCTCCGGACAGGGTATAGATACGCAGTATTTT | CASSSGQGIDTQYF | . | TRBJ2-3 | TRBV5-1 | TRBD1
TGTGCCAGTAGTCCCGCAGGGGGTTATGGCTACACCTTC | CASSPAGGYGYTF | few | TRBJ1-2 | TRBV19 | TRBD1
TGTGCCAGCAGCTTAGGCAGGTGGGGGGACACTGAAGCTTTCTTT | CASSLGRWGDTEAFF | . | TRBJ1-1 | TRBV7-9 | .
TGCAGTGCTAGAGCTGGGCAGGGGGCGGTCGAGCAGTACTTC | CSARAGQGAVEQYF | . | TRBJ2-7 | TRBV20-1 | TRBD1
TGCAGTGCTAATGGGGCAGGGGCTGGAAACACCATATATTTT | CSANGAGAGNTIYF | few | TRBJ1-3 | TRBV20-1 | .
TGTGCCAGCAGTTCTGCAGGGTTTGGCTACACCTTC | CASSSAGFGYTF | . | TRBJ1-2 | TRBV28 | .
TGTGCCAGCAGCCAACGAGACAGGGCTGGCGACGAGCAGTACTTC | CASSQRDRAGDEQYF | . | TRBJ2-7 | TRBV3-1 | TRBD1
TGTGCCAGCAGTGAACCCCCAGACTATAATTCACCCCTCCACTTT | CASSEPPDYNSPLHF | few | TRBJ1-6 | TRBV6-1 | .
TGCGCCAGCAGCTCAGGGGCCGGGGAGCTGTTTTTT | CASSSGAGELFF | many | TRBJ2-2 | TRBV5-1 | .
TGTGCCAGCAGTGACCCCGGACAGGGGGCTGGGGGCTACACCTTC | CASSDPGQGAGGYTF | few | TRBJ1-2 | TRBV28 | TRBD1
TGTGCCACCAGCCGAAGAGAAGCGGGACGTAACGAGCAGTACTTC | CATSRREAGRNEQYF | many | TRBJ2-7 | TRBV15 | TRBD2
TGTGCCAGCAGGGGACAGACTTTTTTGGGGGAGCAGTACTTC | CASRGQTFLGEQYF | . | TRBJ2-7 | TRBV6-1 | TRBD1
TGTGCCAGCAGTTTTCATAGCGGGAGGGCCAGGGTCTACAATGAGCAGTTCTTC | CASSFHSGRARVYNEQFF | few | TRBJ2-1 | TRBV27 | TRBD2
TGTGCCAGCAGTCCATCCCGGGGGATCCAGTATTTC | CASSPSRGIQYF | few | TRBJ2-7 | TRBV28 | .
TGTGCCAGCAGCTTAGGGACAGGGGGAAACACCATATATTTT | CASSLGTGGNTIYF | . | TRBJ1-3 | TRBV7-2 | TRBD1
TGTGCCAGTAGTATTAGTGGTGGCTACACCTTC | CASSISGGYTF | few | TRBJ1-2 | TRBV19 | .
TGTGCCAGCAGTGATATTACAGGGAGGAGCTACGAGCAGTACTTC | CASSDITGRSYEQYF | . | TRBJ2-7 | TRBV2 | .
TGTGCCAGCAGAAGGGACAGCCATCTGTACTTC | CASRRDSHLYF | . | TRBJ2-7 | TRBV12-3/TRBV12-4 | TRBD1
TGTGCCAGCAGTTTATCGGGCGGGGGGGCTGTCAATGAGCAGTTCTTC | CASSLSGGGAVNEQFF | few | TRBJ2-1 | TRBV27 | TRBD2
TGTGCCAGCAAGGAGACAGCAACGGATACACAGTATTTT | CASKETATDTQYF | few | TRBJ2-3 | TRBV6-1 | .
TGCGCCAGCAGCTTGGCAGGGGCTACTGGGGCCAACGTCCTGACTTTC | CASSLAGATGANVLTF | many | TRBJ2-6 | TRBV5-1 | .
TGTGCCAGCAGTTTACGACAGGGTAATAGGGAGCCCCAGCATTTT | CASSLRQGNREPQHF | few | TRBJ1-5 | TRBV28 | TRBD1
TGCAGTGCTAGAGGTAGCGAGCGGGAGGTTTACGAGCAGTACTTC | CSARGSEREVYEQYF | medium-sized | TRBJ2-7 | TRBV20-1 | TRBD2
TGTGCCAGCAGTCGAGACTACCCCTCCTACAATGAGCAGTTCTTC | CASSRDYPSYNEQFF | few | TRBJ2-1 | TRBV12-3/TRBV12-4 | .
TGCAGTGCCCGCGTTAGGGATGAGCAGTTCTTC | CSARVRDEQFF | . | TRBJ2-1 | TRBV20-1 | .
TGCAGTGCGGCTCCCGGGATCGACTACGAGCAGTACTTC | CSAAPGIDYEQYF | . | TRBJ2-7 | TRBV20-1 | .
TGCGCCAGCAAGACAGGGTCTGCTCCTAATGAAAAACTGTTTTTT | CASKTGSAPNEKLFF | many | TRBJ1-4 | TRBV5-1 | TRBD1
TGCGCCAGCAGGTCGACAGGGGGCGCGGCAGCTTTCTTT | CASRSTGGAAAFF | many | TRBJ1-1 | TRBV5-1 | TRBD1
TGCGCCAGCAGCGACGAGGGACTAGCGGGAGTGAGCGAGCAGTACTTC | CASSDEGLAGVSEQYF | . | TRBJ2-7 | TRBV5-1 | TRBD2
TGTGCCAGCAGTGACGGACAGAACACTGAAGCTTTCTTT | CASSDGQNTEAFF | many | TRBJ1-1 | TRBV6-1 | .
TGTGCCAGCAGGATCAGGGGGACAGGGGTCTACAATGAGCAGTTCTTC | CASRIRGTGVYNEQFF | . | TRBJ2-1 | TRBV27 | TRBD1
TGCAGTGCTAGAGAAGGAGGGAGTTCCTACAATGAGCAGTTCTTC | CSAREGGSSYNEQFF | many | TRBJ2-1 | TRBV20-1 | .
TGCGCCAGCAGCCAAGATTCGGGGACAGGGGCCTACGAGCAGTACTTC | CASSQDSGTGAYEQYF | once | TRBJ2-7 | TRBV4-1 | TRBD1
TGTGCCAGTACCCGGTGGACTAGCGGGAGCCCAGATACGCAGTATTTT | CASTRWTSGSPDTQYF | many | TRBJ2-3 | TRBV12-3/TRBV12-4 | TRBD2
TGTGCCAGCTCACCGCCGGGACGGGCACAAGAGACCCAGTACTTC | CASSPPGRAQETQYF | many | TRBJ2-5 | TRBV18 | .
TGCAGTCCCAGCCCGGGGCCCTCCTACGAGCAGTACTTC | CSPSPGPSYEQYF | . | TRBJ2-7 | TRBV20-1 | .
TGTGCCAGTAGTTCCGGGACAAACCAAGAGACCCAGTACTTC | CASSSGTNQETQYF | . | TRBJ2-5 | TRBV19 | .
TGTGCCAGCAGCCATTTACACGAGCAGTACTTC | CASSHLHEQYF | medium-sized | TRBJ2-7 | TRBV3-1 | .
TGTGCCAGCAGTTTACAAGGGGGCAACTATGGCTACACCTTC | CASSLQGGNYGYTF | few | TRBJ1-2 | TRBV12-3/TRBV12-4 | TRBD1
TGTGCCAGCAGTTCGCGACTAGCGGGAGGCACAGATACGCAGTATTTT | CASSSRLAGGTDTQYF | medium-sized | TRBJ2-3 | TRBV27 | TRBD2
TGTGCCAGCAGTGGTAGGGGGACTAATGAAAAACTGTTTTTT | CASSGRGTNEKLFF | . | TRBJ1-4 | TRBV6-1 | .
TGCAGTGCGATAGGGGGAGATACGCAGTATTTT | CSAIGGDTQYF | many | TRBJ2-3 | TRBV20-1 | .
TGCGCCAGCAGCTTGATGGGTAACTCTGGGGCCAACGTCCTGACTTTC | CASSLMGNSGANVLTF | once | TRBJ2-6 | TRBV5-1 | .
TGTGCCAGCAGCCCGATACCAGGGTTGGAGACCCAGTACTTC | CASSPIPGLETQYF | many | TRBJ2-5 | TRBV14 | .
TGCAGTGCTAGGAAGGGGGGAGGGCCTGGCGAGCAGTACTTC | CSARKGGGPGEQYF | . | TRBJ2-7 | TRBV20-1 | .
TGTGCCAGCAGTCTCCGGGACAGGAGCAACGAGCAGTACTTC | CASSLRDRSNEQYF | few | TRBJ2-7 | TRBV6-1 | TRBD1